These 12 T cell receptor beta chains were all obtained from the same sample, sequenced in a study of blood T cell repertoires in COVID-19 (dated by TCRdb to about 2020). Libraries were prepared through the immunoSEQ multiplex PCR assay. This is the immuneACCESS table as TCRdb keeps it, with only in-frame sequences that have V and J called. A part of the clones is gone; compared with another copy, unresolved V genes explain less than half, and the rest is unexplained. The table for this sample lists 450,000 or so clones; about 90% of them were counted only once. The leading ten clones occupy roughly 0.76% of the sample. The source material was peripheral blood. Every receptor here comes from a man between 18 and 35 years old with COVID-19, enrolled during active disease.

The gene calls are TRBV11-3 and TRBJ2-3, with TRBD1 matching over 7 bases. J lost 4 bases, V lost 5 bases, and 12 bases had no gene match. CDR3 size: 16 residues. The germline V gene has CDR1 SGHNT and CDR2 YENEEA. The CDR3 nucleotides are TGTGCCAGCAGCCTCCGTTTGACAGGGAAGTCAGATACGCAGTATTTT. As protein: CASSLRLTGKSDTQYF.

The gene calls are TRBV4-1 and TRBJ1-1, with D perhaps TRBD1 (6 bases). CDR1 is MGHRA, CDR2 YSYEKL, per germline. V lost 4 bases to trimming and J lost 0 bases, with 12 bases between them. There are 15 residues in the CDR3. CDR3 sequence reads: CASSLKQGMNTEAFF. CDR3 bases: TGCGCCAGCAGCCTGAAACAGGGAATGAACACTGAAGCTTTCTTT.

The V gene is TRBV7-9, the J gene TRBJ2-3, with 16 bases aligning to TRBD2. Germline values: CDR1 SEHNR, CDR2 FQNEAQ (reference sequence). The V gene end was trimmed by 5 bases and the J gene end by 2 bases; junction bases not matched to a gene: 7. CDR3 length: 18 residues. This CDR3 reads CASSTRGLAGGPTDTQYF. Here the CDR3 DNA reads TGTGCCAGCAGCACTAGGGGACTAGCGGGGGGGCCCACAGATACGCAGTATTTT.

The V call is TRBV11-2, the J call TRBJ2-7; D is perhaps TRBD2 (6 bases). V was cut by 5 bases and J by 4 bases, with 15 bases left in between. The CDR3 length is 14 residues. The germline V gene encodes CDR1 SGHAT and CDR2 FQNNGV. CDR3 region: CASSLPGLPYEQYF. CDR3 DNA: TGTGCCAGCAGCCTCCCGGGACTCCCGTACGAGCAGTACTTC. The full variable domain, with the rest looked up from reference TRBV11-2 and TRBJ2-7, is EAGVAQSPRYKIIEKRQSVAFWCNPISGHATLYWYQQILGQGPKLLIQFQNNGVVDDSQLPKDRFSAERLKGVDSTLKIQPAKLEDSAVYLCASSLPGLPYEQYFGPGTRLTVT.

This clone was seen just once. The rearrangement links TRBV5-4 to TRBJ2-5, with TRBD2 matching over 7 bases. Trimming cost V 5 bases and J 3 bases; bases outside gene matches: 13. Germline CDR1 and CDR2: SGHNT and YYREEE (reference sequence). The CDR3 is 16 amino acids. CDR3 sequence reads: CASSSPLGRGKETQYF. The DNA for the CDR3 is TGTGCCAGCAGTAGCCCTCTTGGGCGGGGGAAAGAGACCCAGTACTTC.

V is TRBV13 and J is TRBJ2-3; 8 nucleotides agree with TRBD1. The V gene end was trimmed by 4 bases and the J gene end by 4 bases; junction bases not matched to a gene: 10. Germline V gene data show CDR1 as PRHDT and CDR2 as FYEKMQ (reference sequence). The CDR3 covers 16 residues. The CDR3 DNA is TGTGCCAGCAGCTCCCCGACAGGGGAAGAGGCAGATACGCAGTATTTT. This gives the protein CASSSPTGEEADTQYF.

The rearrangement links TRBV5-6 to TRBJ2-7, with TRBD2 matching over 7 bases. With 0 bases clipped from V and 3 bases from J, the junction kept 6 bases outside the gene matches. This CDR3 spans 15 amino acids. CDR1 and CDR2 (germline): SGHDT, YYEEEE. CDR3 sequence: CASSLETSYYYEQYF. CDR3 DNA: TGTGCCAGCAGCTTGGAGACTAGCTATTACTACGAGCAGTACTTC.

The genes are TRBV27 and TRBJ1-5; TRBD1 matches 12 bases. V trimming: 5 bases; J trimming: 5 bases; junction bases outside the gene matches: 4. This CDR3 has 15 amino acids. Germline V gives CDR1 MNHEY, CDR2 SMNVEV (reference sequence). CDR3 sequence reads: CASSPGDRGHQPQHF. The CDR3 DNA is TGTGCCAGCAGTCCTGGGGACAGGGGGCATCAGCCCCAGCATTTT.

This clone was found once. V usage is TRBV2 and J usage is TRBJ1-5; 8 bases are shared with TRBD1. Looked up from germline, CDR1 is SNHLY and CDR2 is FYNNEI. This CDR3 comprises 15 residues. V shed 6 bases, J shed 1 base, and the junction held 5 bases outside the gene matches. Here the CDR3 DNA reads TGTGCCAGCAGCTCCAGACAGGGGAGCAATCAGCCCCAGCATTTT. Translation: CASSSRQGSNQPQHF.

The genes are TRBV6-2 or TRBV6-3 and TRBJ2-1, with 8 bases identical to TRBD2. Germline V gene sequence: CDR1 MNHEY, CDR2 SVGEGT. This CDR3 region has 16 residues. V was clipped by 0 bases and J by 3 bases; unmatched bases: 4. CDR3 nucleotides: TGTGCCAGCAGTTACTCGAAAAGCGGGGGCTACAATGAGCAGTTCTTC. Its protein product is CASSYSKSGGYNEQFF.

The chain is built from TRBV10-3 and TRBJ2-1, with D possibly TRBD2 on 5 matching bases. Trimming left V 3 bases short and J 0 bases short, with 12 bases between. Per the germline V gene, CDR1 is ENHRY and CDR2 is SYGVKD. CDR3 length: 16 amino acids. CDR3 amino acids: CAISDGENDSYNEQFF. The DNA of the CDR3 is TGTGCCATCAGTGACGGGGAGAACGACTCCTACAATGAGCAGTTCTTC.

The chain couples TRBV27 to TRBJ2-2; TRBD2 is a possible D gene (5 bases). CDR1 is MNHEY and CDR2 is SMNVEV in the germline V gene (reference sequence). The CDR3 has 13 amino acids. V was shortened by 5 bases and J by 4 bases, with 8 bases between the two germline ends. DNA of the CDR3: TGTGCCAGCAGTGCACGGGGCACCGGGGAGCTGTTTTTT. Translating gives CASSARGTGELFF.